This TCR beta chain was retrieved from a study of T-cell reconstitution after alpha-beta-depleted transplantation in children. Unique molecular identifiers were incorporated when the TCRbeta library was constructed. From the PCR reads, TCRdb called clonotypes with MiXCR, one entry per CDR3 protein. The sample contains about 230,000 distinct CDR3 sequences, roughly a tenth of which appear only once. This clonotype was observed a few times. The CDR3 totals 15 residues. Trimming took 7 bases from V and 0 from J; bases not matched to a gene: 4. Per germline, CDR1 SGHRS and CDR2 YFSETQ. Sequencing used PBMCs from the stem cell graft donor, obtained from the stem cell graft. The clonotype was recovered from a human donor who donated a stem cell graft to a child with acute lymphoblastic leukemia. The rearrangement joins TRBV5-1 to TRBJ2-1; TRBD1 agrees at 10 bases. Written as DNA, the CDR3 is TGCGCCAGCGGGACAGGGGAAGGCTCCTACAATGAGCAGTTCTTC. Its translation: CASGTGEGSYNEQFF. Drawing the rest from reference TRBV5-1 and TRBJ2-1, the complete variable domain is KAGVTQTPRYLIKTRGQQVTLSCSPISGHRSVSWYQQTPGQGLQFLFEYFSETQRNKGNFPGRFSGRQFSNSRSEMNVSTLELGDSALYLCASGTGEGSYNEQFFGPGTRLTVL.